The 13 T cell receptor beta chains below come from one sample, sequenced in a study of blood T cells in healthy people across ages. Primers used in a second PCR of about 7 to 12 cycles were a sample-barcoded 5' primer and a J-beta primer mix. TCRdb passed the 5' RACE reads through MiXCR, listing each CDR3 protein once. This sample has hundreds of thousands of distinct CDR3 sequences, with around 24% found just once. The sample also formed part of further work on T cells of mothers and their children.

The sequencing input was blood. These receptors all come from a boy aged 5-17 years in good health.

This clonotype was picked up a small number of times. The chain joins TRBV20-1 to TRBJ2-1, with 9 bases lining up with TRBD2. The last part of the DNA fits TRBJ2-7 better; the J call may be wrong. Germline values: CDR1 DFQATT, CDR2 SNEGSKA (reference sequence). CDR3 length: 15 residues. CDR3 bases: TGCAGTGCTACTCCAGCGGGGGGACCTAAAGGCGAGCAGTACTTC. It encodes CSATPAGGPKGEQYF.

The chain recombines TRBV20-1 with TRBJ1-5; tentatively, D is TRBD1 (5 bases). Germline loops: CDR1 DFQATT, CDR2 SNEGSKA (reference sequence). The V and J ends lost 5 bases and 6 bases respectively, with 14 bases between them. The CDR3 spans 13 residues. CDR3 nucleotides: TGCAGTGCTCCTTCGGGGGAGAGTCAGCCCCAGCATTTT. This codes for CSAPSGESQPQHF.

This clonotype came up a few times. This chain links TRBV3-1 with TRBJ2-5; maybe TRBD1 (5 bases). Trimming left V 5 bases short and J 1 base short, with 14 bases between. Germline assignment: CDR1 LGHDT and CDR2 YNNKEL (reference sequence). The CDR3 is made up of 15 amino acids. The CDR3 DNA is TGTGCCAGCAGCTACGCACCGACAGCCCAAGAGACCCAGTACTTC. It specifies CASSYAPTAQETQYF.

Here the CDR3 DNA reads TGTGCCAGCAGCCCCGACGAGGCATGGCAAGAGACCCAGTACTTC. Translation gives CASSPDEAWQETQYF. This chain links TRBV5-4 with TRBJ2-5, with D unresolved. The germline V and J ends were trimmed by 4 bases and 2 bases, with 15 bases remaining between them. Per the germline V gene, CDR1 is SGHNT and CDR2 is YYREEE (reference sequence). There are 15 residues in the CDR3. Supplemented by reference TRBV5-4 and TRBJ2-5, the full variable domain reads ETGVTQSPTHLIKTRGQQVTLRCSSQSGHNTVSWYQQALGQGPQFIFQYYREEENGRGNFPPRFSGLQFPNYSSELNVNALELDDSALYLCASSPDEAWQETQYFGPGTRLLVL.

The table lists this clonotype with a few counts. The chain combines TRBV7-9 with TRBJ1-5; TRBD1 matches 8 bases. CDR1 is SEHNR, CDR2 FQNEAQ, per germline (reference sequence). The CDR3 sequence is 18 residues long. V gave up 5 bases and J gave up 5 bases; unmatched junction bases: 17. The CDR3 spells CASSPLPGQDRGDQPQHF. The CDR3 coding sequence is TGTGCCAGCAGCCCTCTCCCGGGACAGGATAGAGGGGATCAGCCCCAGCATTTT.

This sequence joins TRBV6-6 and TRBJ1-4; D is ambiguous. The CDR3 loop spans 15 amino acids. V was pared by 6 bases and J by 8 bases, with 19 bases between. Germline V gene sequence: CDR1 MNHNY, CDR2 SVGAGI (reference sequence). In DNA, the CDR3 is TGTGCCAGCAGGTGGAGAGGCCAGGCCCTCGAAAAACTGTTTTTT. It yields the protein CASRWRGQALEKLFF.

Only a few counts were recorded for this clonotype. The genes are TRBV18 and TRBJ2-5, with D possibly matching TRBD1 (5 bases). This CDR3 has 15 residues. Germline V gene lookup returns CDR1 KGHSH and CDR2 LQKENI. The V end was cut by 3 bases, the J end by 2 bases, with 13 bases between. The CDR3 DNA follows: TGTGCCAGCTCACCTAACACAGGCCAACAAGAGACCCAGTACTTC. Protein sequence: CASSPNTGQQETQYF.

This clonotype was seen a handful of times. This chain links TRBV7-8 with TRBJ2-7, with 14 bases lining up with TRBD2. The CDR3 covers 14 residues. J lost 6 bases, V lost 3 bases, and 1 base had no gene match. CDR1 and CDR2 from the germline V gene are SGHVS and FQNEAQ. As DNA, the CDR3 is TGTGCCAGCAGCTTGGGACTAGCGGGAGTCGAGCAGTACGTC. It encodes CASSLGLAGVEQYV.

This clonotype was detected only a few times. The chain's CDR3 is CASSPGGRKRADTQYF. The DNA for the CDR3 is TGTGCCAGCAGCCCAGGGGGGAGGAAGAGGGCAGATACGCAGTATTTT. This sequence joins TRBV13 and TRBJ2-3, with a tentative D call TRBD1 (7 bases). This CDR3 contains 16 residues. V dropped 5 bases and J dropped 4 bases, with 19 bases sitting between them. Per germline, CDR1 PRHDT and CDR2 FYEKMQ (reference sequence).

J is TRBJ2-7 and V is TRBV20-1; 7 bases are a match to TRBD1. The germline V gene has CDR1 DFQATT and CDR2 SNEGSKA (reference sequence). V trimming: 1 base; J trimming: 4 bases; junction bases outside the gene matches: 7. The CDR3 extends over 14 amino acids. Written as DNA, the CDR3 is TGCAGTGCTAGAGTCCGACAGGGACCTTACGAGCAGTACTTC. Translating it yields CSARVRQGPYEQYF.

This clonotype was counted between two and nine times. The chain has TRBV5-1 and TRBJ2-5; a weak D match, TRBD1 (5 bases). Gene TRBJ2-1 matches the end of the DNA better, so the J call may be wrong. Germline assignment: CDR1 SGHRS and CDR2 YFSETQ. The CDR3 runs 12 residues. The CDR3 protein is CASSIDRNEQFF. Here the CDR3 DNA reads TGCGCCAGCAGCATTGACAGAAATGAGCAGTTCTTC.

The rearrangement links TRBV10-3 to TRBJ1-2; tentatively, D is TRBD1 (5 bases). Germline V gene data show CDR1 as ENHRY and CDR2 as SYGVKD. V gave up 6 bases and J gave up 8 bases, with 16 bases separating them. This CDR3 has 13 residues. The CDR3 sequence is CAISPDSQGGYTF. CDR3 nucleotide sequence: TGTGCCATCAGCCCAGACAGCCAGGGAGGCTACACCTTC.

This clonotype was picked up many times. V is TRBV6-6 and J is TRBJ2-5; 8 bases map to TRBD2. The CDR3 runs 14 residues. In germline, CDR1 is MNHNY, CDR2 SVGAGI (reference sequence). The ends lost 4 bases at V and 5 bases at J; junction bases unmatched: 6. CDR3 amino acids: CASSSRGGRETQYF. The CDR3 DNA reads as TGTGCCAGCAGTTCTCGGGGGGGCCGGGAGACCCAGTACTTC.